This T cell receptor beta chain stems from a study of blood T cell repertoires in COVID-19. Whole-study context: COVID-19 samples, acute and convalescent, were from the United States, Italy and Spain. T cells, B-cell-depleted T cells, or PBMCs provided the cDNA or gDNA that served as material.

How the authors handled the data: By means of reference gene primer amplification, nucleated cell counts were estimated. Libraries were prepared by immunoSEQ multiplex PCR; TCRdb keeps only in-frame clonotypes and omits some of them. The DNA was the basis for D and trimming; V, J and clone size are from that table. This table has about 180,000 clones, under 85% appearing once. Only one count was recorded for this clone. Input material: peripheral blood. This clonotype was sampled from a human donor in a cohort sampled during active COVID-19.

In nucleotides, the CDR3 is TGCGCCAGCAGCCCCGGCGCCTTCGGGGGGGACGTGGAGACCCAGTACTTC. Its translation is CASSPGAFGGDVETQYF. This rearrangement joins TRBV5-1 to TRBJ2-5; 8 nucleotides agree with TRBD2. Germline-derived CDR1 and CDR2 are SGHRS and YFSETQ. V shed 4 bases, J shed 5 bases, and the junction held 16 bases outside the gene matches. This CDR3 is built from 17 residues.